This T cell receptor beta chain was recorded in a study of cytomegalovirus exposure and HLA in healthy donors. This clone was recorded a few times. Donors were nominally healthy when sampled, though unrecorded immune exposures were likely. The PCR ran on 60 Vbeta and 13 Jbeta primers. Repertoires were generated with immunoSEQ multiplex PCR, while TCRdb's copy carries only in-frame clones and drops some. The sample records under 100,000 clones, about three quarters being singletons. In germline, CDR1 is KGHSH, CDR2 LQKENI. V lost 4 bases, J lost 4 bases, and 10 bases lay in between. The CDR3 contains 14 residues.

This TCR derives from a human donor in good health. Sequencing was done on a sample of PBMCs. The V gene is TRBV18, the J gene TRBJ1-4; D perhaps matches TRBD1 (5 bases). CDR3 region: CASSRGELNEKLFF. Written as DNA, the CDR3 is TGTGCCAGCTCACGGGGGGAGCTTAATGAAAAACTGTTTTTT. The full variable domain, its missing parts supplied by reference TRBV18 and TRBJ1-4, is NAGVMQNPRHLVRRRGQEARLRCSPMKGHSHVYWYRQLPEEGLKFMVYLQKENIIDESGMPKERFSAEFPKEGPSILRIQQVVRGDSAAYFCASSRGELNEKLFFGSGTQLSVL.